The clone carrying this T cell receptor (beta chain) was observed many times. The target antigen is unknown. The germline V gene encodes CDR1 WNHNN and CDR2 SYGVQD (reference sequence). After removal of 4 bases from V and 2 bases from J, the junction contained 5 bases not matched to a gene. The CDR3 has 16 residues. Individual cDNA molecules received unique molecular identifiers. TCRdb re-called the 5' RACE reads with MiXCR, one entry per CDR3 protein. This sample yields 43,000 or so distinct CDR3 sequences, of which about 4% are seen a single time; over 3% belongs to the top ten. This sample stems from a study of early T cells in non-severe SARS-CoV-2 infection. Turning to the study itself: From unsorted whole blood, bulk RNA was sequenced, and the chains remained unpaired.

The study, taken as a whole, reports: VDJdb matching favored anti-spike CD8 responses, missing private and CD4 specificities.

This chain links TRBV10-1 with TRBJ2-6; 7 bases are shared with TRBD1. The material sequenced was whole blood. The origin of this receptor is an adult who was a healthcare worker with PCR-confirmed SARS-CoV-2 infection or an uninfected control (not recorded which). DNA of the CDR3: TGCGCCAGCAGTGCACACAGGGGTGCTGGGGCCAACGTCCTGACTTTC. Protein sequence: CASSAHRGAGANVLTF.